The 17 T cell receptor beta chains presented below share a single source sample, sequenced in a study of shared clonotypes between healthy human individuals. The table came from immunoSEQ multiplex PCR; TCRdb's copy has only in-frame clones and leaves some out. The sample has a few hundred thousand clones; 50% to 75% are singletons. What was sequenced was memory CD4+ T cells sorted from blood. Subset given: CD45RA-negative fraction. The receptors here all came from a man under 40 in good health.

V usage is TRBV30 and J usage is TRBJ2-7, with 7 bases fitting TRBD2. With V trimmed by 3 bases and J by 6 bases, 8 bases remained unmatched. Germline V lookup: CDR1 GTSNPN, CDR2 SVGIG (reference sequence). The length of the CDR3 is 13 residues. This CDR3 reads CAWSHSGLFEQYF. The CDR3 nucleotides read TGTGCCTGGAGCCACTCGGGACTATTCGAGCAGTACTTC.

J is TRBJ1-1 and V is TRBV6-5, with D uncertain. The CDR3 has 14 amino acids. V was cut by 2 bases and J by 1 base, with 8 bases left in between. Germline loops: CDR1 MNHEY, CDR2 SVGAGI. In DNA form, the CDR3 reads TGTGCCAGCAGTTACCGGACGAGGAACACTGAAGCTTTCTTT. It yields the protein CASSYRTRNTEAFF.

This clone was seen many times. This rearrangement joins TRBV19 to TRBJ1-1, with D unresolved. Germline loops: CDR1 LNHDA, CDR2 SQIVND (reference sequence). The V and J ends lost 6 bases and 1 base respectively, with 12 bases between them. This CDR3 is 14 amino acids long. CDR3 DNA sequence: TGTGCCAGTAGCGCTATAAGGTGGAACACTGAAGCTTTCTTT. Translation: CASSAIRWNTEAFF. The variable domain in full, completed from reference TRBV19 and TRBJ1-1, reads DGGITQSPKYLFRKEGQNVTLSCEQNLNHDAMYWYRQDPGQGLRLIYYSQIVNDFQKGDIAEGYSVSREKKESFPLTVTSAQKNPTAFYLCASSAIRWNTEAFFGQGTRLTVV.

V is TRBV27 and J is TRBJ2-1; possibly TRBD2 for D (6 bases). The germline CDR1 and CDR2 sequences are MNHEY and SMNVEV (reference sequence). The V gene lost 6 bases and the J gene lost 8 bases, with 17 bases spanning the gap. There are 14 residues in the CDR3. The CDR3, as DNA: TGTGCCAGCAGACGGGACTTTAGGGTAGATGAGCAGTTCTTC. It codes for CASRRDFRVDEQFF.

The chain employs TRBV2 and TRBJ2-2; no reliable D call. This CDR3 spans 14 amino acids. Trimming pared 4 bases from V and 7 bases from J, leaving 13 bases between. From germline, CDR1 is SNHLY and CDR2 FYNNEI. CDR3 DNA sequence: TGTGCCAGCAGTGGCTTCGGGTGGAACGGGGAGCTGTTTTTT. This gives the protein CASSGFGWNGELFF.

The chain carries TRBV29-1 and TRBJ2-7, with 8 bases lining up with TRBD1. Germline V gives CDR1 SQVTM, CDR2 ANQGSEA. The J segment lost 7 bases and the V segment lost 6 bases, leaving 8 bases of the junction unmatched. The CDR3 length is 12 residues. The CDR3 DNA is TGCAGCGTGGTCAGGGGGCGGTGGGAGCAGTACTTC. As protein: CSVVRGRWEQYF.

This clone has a handful of counts. V usage is TRBV5-6 and J usage is TRBJ2-2; D not resolved. V gave up 2 bases and J gave up 1 base, with 9 bases separating them. This CDR3 is 15 amino acids long. CDR1 SGHDT and CDR2 YYEEEE come from the germline V gene. CDR3 DNA sequence: TGTGCCAGCAGCTTAATGGTACAGAACACCGGGGAGCTGTTTTTT. Residues: CASSLMVQNTGELFF.

This clone was recorded once. The chain employs TRBV9 and TRBJ1-3; D is unclear. Germline loops: CDR1 SGDLS, CDR2 YYNGEE. The CDR3 runs 13 residues. Trimming cost V 2 bases and J 6 bases, with 9 bases left between them. CDR3 region: CASSVDFQNTIYF. In DNA, the CDR3 is TGTGCCAGCAGCGTGGACTTTCAAAACACCATATATTTT. Looking up the rest from reference TRBV9 and TRBJ1-3 gives the full variable domain: DSGVTQTPKHLITATGQRVTLRCSPRSGDLSVYWYQQSLDQGLQFLIQYYNGEERAKGNILERFSAQQFPDLHSELNLSSLELGDSALYFCASSVDFQNTIYFGEGSWLTVV.

In its sample, this clone was seen a few times. This sequence joins TRBV27 and TRBJ1-2; weak D call: TRBD1 (5 bases). The CDR3 loop spans 14 amino acids. Trimming removed 0 bases at V and 8 bases at J, with 13 bases between. From germline, CDR1 is MNHEY and CDR2 SMNVEV (reference sequence). For the CDR3, the DNA is TGTGCCAGCAGTTTATCGAGGGGCGCGGGCGGCTACACCTTC. This sequence encodes CASSLSRGAGGYTF.

The rearrangement links TRBV15 to TRBJ2-1; no clear D. The CDR3 has 14 amino acids. Germline V CDR1 and CDR2: LNHNV, YYDKDF (reference sequence). V gave up 0 bases and J gave up 7 bases, with 10 bases separating them. The CDR3 is CATSRDWAENEQFF. The CDR3 DNA reads TGTGCCACCAGCAGAGATTGGGCAGAGAATGAGCAGTTCTTC.

The chain uses TRBV9 and TRBJ2-1, with 16 nucleotides matching TRBD2. The V gene's germline CDR1 is SGDLS and CDR2 YYNGEE. The CDR3 runs 19 residues. V trimming: 4 bases; J trimming: 2 bases; junction bases outside the gene matches: 9. The CDR3: CASSTSGTSGRAAYNEQFF. DNA of the CDR3: TGTGCCAGCAGCACCTCCGGGACTAGCGGGAGGGCCGCCTACAATGAGCAGTTCTTC.

V gene TRBV2 combines with J gene TRBJ2-7; D is perhaps TRBD1 (5 bases). Per germline, CDR1 SNHLY and CDR2 FYNNEI. Trimming removed 6 bases from V and 4 bases from J, with 16 bases in between. The CDR3 totals 14 residues. The CDR3 protein is CASSVTGVMYEQYF. In nucleotides, the CDR3 is TGTGCCAGCAGCGTAACAGGCGTCATGTACGAGCAGTACTTC.

This clone was found many times. The V gene is TRBV7-2, the J gene TRBJ2-5; either TRBD1 or TRBD2 may supply D (5 bases each). The ends were cut back, 1 base at V and 5 bases at J, with 20 bases in the middle. This CDR3 spans 17 amino acids. CDR1 and CDR2 (germline): SGHTA, FQGNSA. The CDR3 DNA follows: TGTGCCAGCAGCTTAGTCGGGGCGGCACACCCGGGGGAGACCCAGTACTTC. Translating gives CASSLVGAAHPGETQYF.

The chain employs TRBV15 and TRBJ2-2; D gene unclear. CDR1 and CDR2 (germline): LNHNV, YYDKDF (reference sequence). This CDR3 spans 15 amino acids. Between the trimmed V and J ends, which lost 4 bases and 2 bases, there was a span of 11 bases. The DNA for the CDR3 is TGTGCCACCAGCAAGGGTCAGGTCAACACCGGGGAGCTGTTTTTT. It codes for CATSKGQVNTGELFF.

The V gene is TRBV9, the J gene TRBJ2-5; D possibly corresponds to TRBD2 (7 bases). The CDR3 covers 16 residues. Between the trimmed V and J ends, which lost 0 bases and 4 bases, there was a span of 16 bases. Germline assignment: CDR1 SGDLS and CDR2 YYNGEE. The DNA of the CDR3 is TGTGCCAGCAGCGTAGAAACAGGGAGGGCGATAGAGACCCAGTACTTC. This translates into CASSVETGRAIETQYF.

V is TRBV15 and J is TRBJ2-3; a weak D match, TRBD2 (6 bases). Trimming took off 1 base at V and 2 bases at J, with 13 bases between the two ends. The CDR3 runs 16 residues. Germline CDR1 LNHNV, CDR2 YYDKDF (reference sequence). CDR3 amino acids: CATSRASTRDTDTQYF. As DNA, the CDR3 is TGTGCCACCAGCAGAGCATCGACTAGGGACACAGATACGCAGTATTTT.

This clone was counted once. V is TRBV7-9 and J is TRBJ1-1; TRBD1 might be the D (6 bases). V gave up 2 bases and J gave up 1 base, with 14 bases separating them. The CDR3 contains 16 residues. CDR1 is SEHNR, CDR2 FQNEAQ, per germline (reference sequence). The CDR3 nucleotides read TGTGCCAGCAGCTTATGGCAGGGGTCCCCGAACACTGAAGCTTTCTTT. Amino acids: CASSLWQGSPNTEAFF.